The 20 T cell receptor beta chains in this list originate from one sample, sequenced in a study of shared clonotypes between healthy human individuals. The table came from immunoSEQ multiplex PCR; TCRdb's copy has only in-frame clones and leaves some out. The sample contains about 1.1 million clones, roughly 77% of which appear only once. The sequencing sample was made of memory CD4+ T cells from PBMCs. Sample subset: CD45RA-negative fraction. These receptors were taken from a man between 18 and 29 years old in good health. Some clones in this sample may be carry-over from other donors' samples.

V usage is TRBV4-2 and J usage is TRBJ2-1; D not resolved. The germline CDR1 and CDR2 sequences are LGHNA and YNFKEQ. The CDR3 spans 16 residues. Trimming pared 0 bases from V and 8 bases from J, leaving 17 bases between. CDR3 in amino acids: CASSQDQKLGGDEQFF. CDR3 nucleotide sequence: TGTGCCAGCAGCCAAGATCAGAAGCTAGGTGGGGATGAGCAGTTCTTC.

V usage is TRBV11-2 and J usage is TRBJ2-1; a weak D match, TRBD2 (6 bases). In germline, CDR1 is SGHAT, CDR2 FQNNGV. The CDR3 length is 13 residues. V lost 5 bases, J lost 6 bases, and 11 bases lay in between. The CDR3 here is CASSMGLPNEQFF. The CDR3 DNA reads as TGTGCCAGCAGCATGGGACTTCCCAATGAGCAGTTCTTC. The full variable domain, rest sourced from reference TRBV11-2 and TRBJ2-1, is EAGVAQSPRYKIIEKRQSVAFWCNPISGHATLYWYQQILGQGPKLLIQFQNNGVVDDSQLPKDRFSAERLKGVDSTLKIQPAKLEDSAVYLCASSMGLPNEQFFGPGTRLTVL.

Of note for this clone: Within the sample, other DNA sequences also encode this same CDR3. The chain joins TRBV28 to TRBJ2-7; D might be TRBD1 or TRBD2, each matching 5 bases. Trimming stripped 2 bases from V and 2 bases from J, with 13 bases between. Germline lookup yields CDR1 MDHEN and CDR2 SYDVKM. The CDR3 consists of 15 residues. DNA for the CDR3: TGTGCCAGCAGTTTAAGGACGGGACGGGCCTACGAGCAGTACTTC. Its protein is CASSLRTGRAYEQYF.

This clone was counted between two and nine times. The V call is TRBV9, the J call TRBJ2-2; tentatively, D is TRBD2 (6 bases). Germline CDR1 and CDR2: SGDLS and YYNGEE. This CDR3 is built from 14 residues. The V end lost 4 bases, the J end lost 6 bases, and 13 bases lay between the germline ends. CDR3 sequence (DNA): TGTGCCAGCAGCAAGGGACTTTTATCCGGGGAGCTGTTTTTT. Amino acid sequence: CASSKGLLSGELFF.

This chain connects TRBV4-1 to TRBJ1-5; D is uncertain. The V end was cut by 5 bases, the J end by 1 base, with 12 bases between. Germline V gene data show CDR1 as MGHRA and CDR2 as YSYEKL. There are 15 residues in the CDR3. The CDR3 is CASSALPGSNQPQHF. CDR3 nucleotides: TGCGCCAGCAGCGCTTTGCCCGGGAGCAATCAGCCCCAGCATTTT.

The chain combines TRBV5-1 with TRBJ2-7, with D possibly being TRBD1 (5 bases). Trimming took 0 bases from V and 1 from J, leaving 8 bases between them. Germline V gene data show CDR1 as SGHRS and CDR2 as YFSETQ. CDR3 length equals 14 residues. The CDR3 is CASSLEGPSYEQYF. CDR3 DNA: TGCGCCAGCAGCTTGGAGGGGCCTTCCTACGAGCAGTACTTC. Complete variable domain (other parts from reference TRBV5-1 and TRBJ2-7): KAGVTQTPRYLIKTRGQQVTLSCSPISGHRSVSWYQQTPGQGLQFLFEYFSETQRNKGNFPGRFSGRQFSNSRSEMNVSTLELGDSALYLCASSLEGPSYEQYFGPGTRLTVT.

Remarks on this clone: The same CDR3 arises from other DNA sequences in this sample as well. The V call is TRBV5-1, the J call TRBJ2-1, with D perhaps TRBD1 or TRBD2 (5 bases each). The CDR3 runs 15 residues. CDR1 and CDR2 (germline): SGHRS, YFSETQ. The ends were cut back, 0 bases at V and 0 bases at J, with 7 bases in the middle. The CDR3: CASSLGGTSYNEQFF. CDR3 in DNA: TGCGCCAGCAGCTTGGGGGGGACCTCCTACAATGAGCAGTTCTTC.

The genes are TRBV6-6 and TRBJ2-2, with 7 bases identical to TRBD1. Germline V lookup: CDR1 MNHNY, CDR2 SVGAGI (reference sequence). The CDR3 length is 15 residues. The V segment lost 8 bases and the J segment 4 bases; nucleotides outside the gene matches: 10. CDR3 in amino acids: CASGETGTGTGELFF. The DNA of the CDR3 is TGTGCCAGCGGTGAGACAGGGACGGGCACCGGGGAGCTGTTTTTT.

The table lists this clone with a few counts. The rearrangement uses TRBV5-5 and TRBJ2-7; unclear D gene. Trimming cost V 2 bases and J 1 base, with 13 bases left between them. Germline V gene sequence: CDR1 SGHKS, CDR2 YYEKEE (reference sequence). The CDR3 spans 15 residues. The CDR3 region is CASSLVWSSSYEQYF. For the CDR3, the DNA is TGTGCCAGCAGCTTAGTTTGGAGTTCTTCCTACGAGCAGTACTTC.

The J gene is TRBJ1-1, the V gene TRBV4-2; D is ambiguous. Germline V gene data show CDR1 as LGHNA and CDR2 as YNFKEQ. There are 14 residues in the CDR3. Trimming shortened V by 1 base and J by 2 bases, and 8 bases separated the two germline ends. The CDR3 sequence is CASSQGSVNTEAFF. CDR3 DNA sequence: TGTGCCAGCAGCCAAGGTTCTGTTAACACTGAAGCTTTCTTT.

The genes are TRBV7-9 and TRBJ2-1; D not certain. The CDR3 sequence is 11 residues long. The ends were cut back, 5 bases at V and 10 bases at J, with 9 bases in the middle. CDR1 and CDR2 from the germline V gene are SEHNR and FQNEAQ (reference sequence). The CDR3 DNA is TGTGCCAGCAGCAACCCTGTGGAGCAGTTCTTC. Translation: CASSNPVEQFF.

V usage is TRBV29-1 and J usage is TRBJ2-5, with D perhaps TRBD2 (6 bases). V dropped 6 bases and J dropped 0 bases, with 11 bases sitting between them. CDR3 length: 13 residues. CDR1 SQVTM and CDR2 ANQGSEA come from the germline V gene. DNA of the CDR3: TGCAGCGTCTGTGGGACTGACCAAGAGACCCAGTACTTC. Amino acid sequence: CSVCGTDQETQYF.

This clone was observed a single time. The junction and the germline gene differ at one end; a read error may be behind it. The chain joins TRBV5-1 to TRBJ1-1; 10 bases map to TRBD1. Germline values: CDR1 SGHRS, CDR2 YFSETQ. The CDR3 extends over 14 amino acids. The CDR3 loop is CASSRGQGNPEAFF. The CDR3 region has the DNA TGCGCCAGCAGCCGGGGACAGGGGAACCCTGAAGCTTTCTTT. Using reference TRBV5-1 and TRBJ1-1 for the parts outside the CDR3, the full variable domain is KAGVTQTPRYLIKTRGQQVTLSCSPISGHRSVSWYQQTPGQGLQFLFEYFSETQRNKGNFPGRFSGRQFSNSRSEMNVSTLELGDSALYLCASSRGQGNPEAFFGQGTRLTVV.

On this clone: Additional DNA sequences in this sample encode the identical CDR3. The V and J genes are TRBV29-1 and TRBJ2-3; D gene uncertain. The V end was cut by 1 base, the J end by 6 bases, with 5 bases between. CDR3 length: 11 amino acids. The germline V gene encodes CDR1 SQVTM and CDR2 ANQGSEA. Here the CDR3 reads CSVEGGDTQYF. The CDR3 DNA reads TGCAGCGTTGAAGGGGGTGATACGCAGTATTTT.

The chain recombines TRBV14 with TRBJ2-1; possible D gene TRBD1, 6 bases. The CDR3 covers 13 residues. CDR1 SGHDN and CDR2 FVKESK come from the germline V gene. Between the trimmed V and J ends, which lost 4 bases and 8 bases, there was a span of 12 bases. CDR3 sequence (DNA): TGTGCCAGCAGCCTATCACAGGGCTATGAGCAGTTCTTC. The encoded protein is CASSLSQGYEQFF.

J is TRBJ2-1 and V is TRBV11-2; TRBD2 agrees at 7 bases. This CDR3 has 14 amino acids. J lost 5 bases, V lost 5 bases, and 6 bases had no gene match. The germline CDR1 and CDR2 sequences are SGHAT and FQNNGV. CDR3 in amino acids: CASSPQRGNNEQFF. CDR3 nucleotide sequence: TGTGCCAGCAGCCCCCAGCGGGGTAACAATGAGCAGTTCTTC.

The gene calls are TRBV30 and TRBJ2-3; perhaps TRBD1 as D (6 bases). V dropped 2 bases and J dropped 3 bases, with 12 bases sitting between them. In germline, CDR1 is GTSNPN, CDR2 SVGIG (reference sequence). The CDR3 runs 14 residues. DNA of the CDR3: TGTGCCTGGAGTTCGCAGGGGCCGACAGATACGCAGTATTTT. The encoded protein is CAWSSQGPTDTQYF.

CDR3 nucleotides: TGTGCCAGCAGGCCGGGAGGGTCTAAAGAGACCCAGTACTTC. Its translation is CASRPGGSKETQYF. J is TRBJ2-5 and V is TRBV27; 8 bases fit TRBD2. The V gene's germline CDR1 is MNHEY and CDR2 SMNVEV (reference sequence). This CDR3 has 14 amino acids. V shed 6 bases, J shed 3 bases, and the junction held 6 bases outside the gene matches.

In nucleotides, the CDR3 is TGTGCCACGGCAAGCGGGAGCCCCTACGAGCAGTACTTC. Translation: CATASGSPYEQYF. This sequence joins TRBV18 and TRBJ2-7; 8 positions match TRBD2. The length of the CDR3 is 13 residues. After removal of 10 bases from V and 2 bases from J, the junction contained 7 bases not matched to a gene. Germline assignment: CDR1 KGHSH and CDR2 LQKENI.

The J gene is TRBJ2-7, the V gene TRBV7-2; D may be TRBD1 or TRBD2 (5 bases each). V lost 4 bases and J lost 3, with 13 bases in between. The CDR3 sequence is 14 residues long. Germline CDR1 SGHTA, CDR2 FQGNSA. Here the CDR3 DNA reads TGTGCCAGCAGCTCCCGGGGACGATACTACGAGCAGTACTTC. Residues: CASSSRGRYYEQYF.